Listed below are T cell receptor beta chains from one sample, sequenced in a study of cytomegalovirus exposure and HLA in healthy donors. Assay used: immunoSEQ multiplex PCR; TCRdb lists only in-frame clones, some missing. The sample contains around 98,000 clones, approximately 69% of which appear only once. Material: PBMCs. The receptor source for this set is a female donor in good health and CMV-seronegative. CDR3s include the opening cysteine and the closing phenylalanine or tryptophan. Each record gives: V gene, J gene, D gene, clone size, CDR3 DNA, CDR3 protein. D genes are given only for firm matches. Size values are once, few and many counts, or a class for expanded clones, and some rows have none.

TRBV30	TRBJ2-1	TRBD2	.	TGTGCCTGGAGTGTACGACTAGCGGGGGTCAATGAGCAGTTCTTC	CAWSVRLAGVNEQFF
TRBV20-1	TRBJ1-1	.	few	TGCAGTGCGAGCATCGGGGGGCCCGCTTTCTTT	CSASIGGPAFF
TRBV29-1	TRBJ2-5	.	.	TGCAGCGTTGAATGGGGCAGGCAAGAGACCCAGTACTTC	CSVEWGRQETQYF
TRBV11-3	TRBJ2-1	TRBD1	.	TGTGCCAGCCGAACCCGGGACAGGGAGGATACCTACAATGAGCAGTTCTTC	CASRTRDREDTYNEQFF
TRBV25-1	TRBJ2-5	.	.	TGTGCCAGCAGTGGCAGCCAAGAGACCCAGTACTTC	CASSGSQETQYF
TRBV13	TRBJ2-1	TRBD2	once	TGTGCCAGCAGCTTGGGATCTAGCGGGGGGTACAATGAGCAGTTCTTC	CASSLGSSGGYNEQFF
TRBV10-2	TRBJ2-3	TRBD2	.	TGCGCCAGCAACGCACTAGCGGTGGAATTTGATACGCAGTATTTT	CASNALAVEFDTQYF
TRBV5-6	TRBJ1-2	TRBD1	.	TGTGCCAGCAGCCCGGACAGGACAAACTATGGCTACACCTTC	CASSPDRTNYGYTF
TRBV19	TRBJ1-5	.	.	TGTGCCAGTAGTTGGACAGAAACCCCAAATCAGCCCCAGCATTTT	CASSWTETPNQPQHF
TRBV30	TRBJ1-1	TRBD1	.	TGTGCCTGGACTACAGGGGGGGGGACTGAAGCTTTCTTT	CAWTTGGGTEAFF
TRBV5-5	TRBJ1-2	TRBD1	.	TGTGCCAGCAGCCCCGGGACAGGGGACTATGGCTACACCTTC	CASSPGTGDYGYTF
TRBV27	TRBJ1-1	TRBD1	.	TGTGCCAGCAGTGTGACAGGGACCACTGAAGCTTTCTTT	CASSVTGTTEAFF
TRBV11-2	TRBJ2-1	TRBD2	.	TGTGCCAGCAGCTTAGCGGGAGGGCCGGGTGAGCAGTTCTTC	CASSLAGGPGEQFF
TRBV5-8	TRBJ1-2	.	.	TGTGCCAGCAGCGCCGGTTTACCCTACACCTTC	CASSAGLPYTF
TRBV29-1	TRBJ1-2	TRBD1	.	TGCAGCGTTGAAGGGGCAGGGGGCGCGTTCTATGGCTACACCTTC	CSVEGAGGAFYGYTF
TRBV13	TRBJ1-3	TRBD1	few	TGTGCCAGCAGCCTACGGACAGGGAGGAACACCATATATTTT	CASSLRTGRNTIYF
TRBV5-6	TRBJ1-2	.	once	TGTGCCAGCAGCTTGGCCGCTCTTCGCTATTTTGGCTACACCTTC	CASSLAALRYFGYTF
TRBV5-4	TRBJ1-2	.	few	TGTGCCAGCAGCTTGGCCGGACGGGAGAGCTTC	CASSLAGRESF
TRBV27	TRBJ2-7	.	once	TGTGCCAGCAGTACACAGGGATCCTACGAGCAGTACTTC	CASSTQGSYEQYF
TRBV29-1	TRBJ1-1	.	.	TGCAGCGTTTTTGAGATGGGGGGGGGCACTGAAGCTTTCTTT	CSVFEMGGGTEAFF
TRBV30	TRBJ1-1	.	few	TGTGCCTGGAAAGTGCCACTAGAGGACACTGAAGCTTTCTTT	CAWKVPLEDTEAFF
TRBV4-1	TRBJ2-1	.	.	TGCGCCAGCAGCCAAGGATTCCTAGCGAGCTCCTACAATGAGCAGTTCTTC	CASSQGFLASSYNEQFF
TRBV7-9	TRBJ1-1	TRBD1	.	TGTGCCAGCAGCGTACAGGGGGCAGGTGAAGCTTTCTTT	CASSVQGAGEAFF
TRBV4-3	TRBJ1-4	.	.	TGCGCCAGCAGCCAAGGGGCGATCGCGGGGGGGGGCGGCACTAATGAAAAACTGTTTTTT	CASSQGAIAGGGGTNEKLFF
TRBV9	TRBJ2-3	.	.	TGTGCCAGCAGCGTAGGGGCAGGGGCAGATACGCAGTATTTT	CASSVGAGADTQYF
TRBV28	TRBJ2-2	.	.	TGTGCCAGCAGCCAGCATATGGGCAGGTCAGCGAACACCGGGGAGCTGTTTTTT	CASSQHMGRSANTGELFF
TRBV12-5	TRBJ2-1	TRBD2	.	TGTGCTAGTGGGCTTAGCGGGGCGGTAAACAATGAGCAGTTCTTC	CASGLSGAVNNEQFF
TRBV10-3	TRBJ2-1	TRBD1	.	TGTGCCATCAGTGAGAGTCAGGACAGGTCTTCCTACAATGAGCAGTTCTTC	CAISESQDRSSYNEQFF
TRBV6-5	TRBJ2-7	.	once	TGTGCCAGCAGTCCTCAGGGGTTCTCCTACGAGCAGTACTTC	CASSPQGFSYEQYF
TRBV6-1	TRBJ2-3	.	.	TGTGCCAGCAGTGAAGCTCCGGGGGGCCAATTCCCAGATACGCAGTATTTT	CASSEAPGGQFPDTQYF
TRBV7-9	TRBJ2-3	TRBD1	.	TGTGCCAGCAGCGTAGGGACAGGGGGCACAGATACGCAGTATTTT	CASSVGTGGTDTQYF
TRBV6-5	TRBJ1-2	TRBD1	.	TGTGCCAGCAGTCCCAGGACAGGGGGAGACTATGGCTACACCTTC	CASSPRTGGDYGYTF
TRBV27	TRBJ2-5	TRBD2	.	TGTGCCAGCAGTTTAGTCGGGACTAGCGGGAGAGAGACCCAGTACTTC	CASSLVGTSGRETQYF
TRBV11-2	TRBJ2-7	TRBD2	.	TGTGCCAGCAGCTTATCCCCACTAGCGGGGGGCGAGCAGTACTTC	CASSLSPLAGGEQYF
TRBV6-1	TRBJ2-7	.	.	TGTGCCAGCAGTGAAGTTCCCGGCTCCTACGAGCAGTACTTC	CASSEVPGSYEQYF
TRBV11-2	TRBJ2-7	TRBD2	.	TGTGCCAGCAGCTTGACTAGCGGGAACTCCTACGAGCAGTACTTC	CASSLTSGNSYEQYF
TRBV4-3	TRBJ2-3	TRBD2	.	TGCGCCAGCAGCCAAGAGGGCGGGGGTGACACAGATACGCAGTATTTT	CASSQEGGGDTDTQYF
TRBV4-1	TRBJ2-3	.	few	TGCGCCAGCAGCCAAGAAAGTGGCAGGGGCCCCACAGATACGCAGTATTTT	CASSQESGRGPTDTQYF
TRBV7-2	TRBJ1-1	.	.	TGTGCCAGCAGCTTAAAATCAGCAGGTGAAGCTTTCTTT	CASSLKSAGEAFF
TRBV6-1	TRBJ1-5	.	.	TGTGCCAGCAGTGAATCGTTTCAGCCCCAGCATTTT	CASSESFQPQHF
TRBV4-1	TRBJ1-1	.	.	TGCGCCAGCAGCCCCCTAGGTAACAGGAAAAACCCCAGGACTGAAGCTTTCTTT	CASSPLGNRKNPRTEAFF
TRBV18	TRBJ2-1	TRBD2	.	TGTGCCAGCTCCCCGACGACTAGCGGGAGAGGCAATGAGCAGTTCTTC	CASSPTTSGRGNEQFF
TRBV6-1	TRBJ1-1	TRBD1	few	TGTGCCAGCAGCCGACAGGGGGCGAACACTGAAGCTTTCTTT	CASSRQGANTEAFF
TRBV7-2	TRBJ2-2	.	.	TGTGCCAGCCAGGGGAACGCCGGGGAGCTGTTTTTT	CASQGNAGELFF
TRBV6-1	TRBJ2-1	.	.	TGTGCCAGCAGGGCCTTACAGGGAGCCTACAATGAGCAGTTCTTC	CASRALQGAYNEQFF
TRBV11-3	TRBJ2-7	.	.	TGTGCCAGCAGCGGTACAGGGAGGGACGAGCAGTACTTC	CASSGTGRDEQYF
TRBV6-1	TRBJ2-2	TRBD2	.	TGTGCCAGCAGTGTAAGAGCGGGGGGGGCCACCGGGGAGCTGTTTTTT	CASSVRAGGATGELFF
TRBV19	TRBJ2-7	.	.	TGTGCCAGTAGGCGGCAACATGGCTCCTACGAGCAGTACTTC	CASRRQHGSYEQYF
TRBV7-8	TRBJ2-7	TRBD2	.	TGTGCCAGCAGCCAACCGTGGCGGGAGCGGTACGAGCAGTACTTC	CASSQPWRERYEQYF
TRBV4-3	TRBJ1-1	.	.	TGCGCCAGCAGCCTCCGGGACTTCCACACTGAAGCTTTCTTT	CASSLRDFHTEAFF
TRBV10-2	TRBJ2-5	TRBD2	few	TGCGCCAGCAGTCCCCCCGAGCGGGGAGAGACCCAGTACTTC	CASSPPERGETQYF
TRBV27	TRBJ1-4	.	.	TGTGCCAGCAGACGAGTGAACGCTAATGAAAAACTGTTTTTT	CASRRVNANEKLFF
TRBV18	TRBJ2-7	.	.	TGTGCCAGCTCAAACAGGGACGAGCAGTACTTC	CASSNRDEQYF
TRBV29-1	TRBJ2-6	.	.	TGCAGCGTTGAAATAGCTCTAGTGGCTGGGGCCAACGTCCTGACTTTC	CSVEIALVAGANVLTF
TRBV6-1	TRBJ2-7	TRBD2	.	TGTGCCATCCGCCCTAGCGGGAAATCCTACGAGCAGTACTTC	CAIRPSGKSYEQYF
TRBV27	TRBJ2-1	.	.	TGTGCCAGCAGTTTCCTGACTAGTTCACATGAGCAGTTCTTC	CASSFLTSSHEQFF
TRBV30	TRBJ1-2	.	.	TGTGCCTGGGAACCATCAGGGAGGGATGGCTACACCTTC	CAWEPSGRDGYTF
TRBV19	TRBJ1-5	.	.	TGTGCCAGTAGTTTAGGGGAGCAGCCCCAGCATTTT	CASSLGEQPQHF